This T cell receptor (beta chain) comes out of a study of T cells in tuberculosis. With respect to this clone: What it binds is unknown.

Study-level findings and limits: Active tuberculosis alpha repertoires lay closer to GMM-specific TCRs than controls'. The TCR-beta difference was not significant; alpha differences partly reflected length.

Documented time point: new active TB diagnosis, blood taken before or within 7 days of starting treatment. Each patient had positive sputum smear microscopy and/or positive culture. Method: immunoSEQ multiplex PCR; TCRdb's copy keeps in-frame clones and lacks some. The table includes roughly 35,000 clones, 92% detected once. The length of the CDR3 is 18 residues. CDR1 LNHDA and CDR2 SQIVND come from the germline V gene (reference sequence). Trimming took off 0 bases at V and 5 bases at J, with 22 bases between the two ends. V usage is TRBV19 and J usage is TRBJ1-1; TRBD1 is a possible D gene (5 bases). This receptor was obtained from an adult with tuberculosis. Some clones in this sample may be carry-over from other donors' samples. Sample: PBMCs, taken at tuberculosis diagnosis. CDR3 in amino acids: CASSIDLSGESMETEAFF. In DNA, the CDR3 is TGTGCCAGTAGTATAGATCTATCGGGGGAATCAATGGAGACTGAAGCTTTCTTT.